Sequencing of this TCR beta chain was carried out in a study of T cells after yellow fever vaccination. Notes on the study in general: When the response was secondary, it was weaker but reached its peak faster, day 5 versus 15. Abundant contaminating clonotypes from the bulk population could appear in FACS-sorted repertoires. Booster samples showed a return of most primary-vaccination clones (roughly 96% CD4, approximately 90% CD8).

The CDR3 extends over 13 amino acids. V was pared by 4 bases and J by 5 bases, with 10 bases between. Universal primer sites and UMIs were introduced during 5'RACE template-switching synthesis of TCR cDNA. TCRdb redid the calling of the 5' RACE reads with MiXCR, one entry per CDR3 protein. The profile covers a few hundred thousand distinct CDR3 sequences, with around 12% appearing a single time and around 3% taken by the ten largest. In its sample, this clonotype was seen many times. Its matching antigen is unknown. The TCR was taken from a man aged 18 to 29 who received the YFV17D yellow fever vaccine. The starting material was CD4+ T cells sorted from PBMCs, obtained 15 days after the yellow fever booster vaccination. The gene calls are TRBV12-3 or TRBV12-4 and TRBJ2-3; a weak D match, TRBD2 (6 bases). The CDR3 loop is CASSSRGEDTQYF. The CDR3 region has the DNA TGTGCCAGCAGTTCGCGGGGTGAAGATACGCAGTATTTT.